The clone carrying this TCR beta chain was seen more than once but under ten times. These data originate in a study of blood T cell repertoires in COVID-19. Study information: The United States, Italy and Spain were the sources of the acute and convalescent COVID-19 samples.

Researchers sorted participants into cohorts using their self-reported clinical history. Two negative PCRs, clearance, or symptom resolution had been documented for recovered Cohort 3 donors. Original processing methods: Amplification with reference gene primers provided the estimates of nucleated cell counts. Clones were read by immunoSEQ multiplex PCR, and TCRdb kept only the in-frame ones, dropping some. D and trimming come from the DNA, and the V and J calls and clone size come from that table. This repertoire shows 310,000 or so clones, approximately 84% found once; its top ten account for less than 11%. Material: PBMCs or T cells enriched from blood (not recorded which). This receptor was identified in a woman under 30 who had recovered from COVID-19.

The CDR3 nucleotides read TGCGCCAGCAGCTCCGGGACAGGGGAAGGCTACACCTTC. It codes for CASSSGTGEGYTF. The rearrangement uses TRBV10-2 and TRBJ1-2; 10 nucleotides align to TRBD1. From germline, CDR1 is WSHSY and CDR2 SAAADI. This CDR3 has 13 amino acids. V was clipped by 6 bases and J by 8 bases; unmatched bases: 6.